This TCR beta chain was captured by sequencing in a study of cytomegalovirus exposure and HLA in healthy donors. Findings and caveats of the study: Later on, a genetic analysis was performed. It linked a missense variant in DCLRE1C with V- and J-gene trimming of TCR beta. A later analysis associated 15,000 to 20,000 TCR beta sequences with HLA alleles at a 0.05 false discovery rate. The productive fraction for most TCR beta V segments was about 90% or about 30% in an earlier analysis. Presence/absence results assume similar sequencing depth per donor, which may not hold.

60 Vbeta and 13 Jbeta primers were used in PCR. This table comes from immunoSEQ multiplex PCR, and its TCRdb copy is limited to in-frame clones, with some not included. The sample has 100,000 to 150,000 clones, roughly 75% seen once. Concerning this clone: Its antigen is as yet unknown.

V lost 7 bases and J 4 bases, leaving 20 bases between the germline ends. The CDR3 totals 14 residues. CDR1 is GTSNPN, CDR2 SVGIG, per germline (reference sequence). The sequence was collected from a man under 40 in good health and CMV-seropositive. The sequencing input was PBMCs. The chain joins TRBV30 to TRBJ2-7; D unresolved. DNA of the CDR3: TGTGCCTTTTTCAAGCAGAAGGCGGCATACGAGCAGTACTTC. It specifies CAFFKQKAAYEQYF.